A selection of T cell receptor beta chains follows, all from one sample in a study of blood T cell repertoires in COVID-19. Generated by immunoSEQ multiplex PCR, the TCRdb table keeps only in-frame clones and is missing some. The sample shows around 170,000 clones, 84% of them seen only once. The sample consisted of PBMCs or T cells enriched from blood (not recorded which). These receptors originate from a man in his forties or fifties who had recovered from COVID-19. CDR3s include the opening cysteine and the closing phenylalanine or tryptophan. Each record gives: CDR3 DNA, CDR3 protein, D gene, J gene, V gene, clone size. The D gene is left open where the match is weak. Clone size is shown for a subset of rows, as once, few, many or a class of expanded clone.

TGTGCCAGCAGCCCGGGAAACACCGGGGAGCTGTTTTTT | CASSPGNTGELFF | . | TRBJ2-2 | TRBV12-3/TRBV12-4 | .
TGTGCCAGCAGTGAGTTCGGCTCCTATAATTCACCCCTCCACTTT | CASSEFGSYNSPLHF | . | TRBJ1-6 | TRBV6-1 | .
TGTGCCAGTAGTCGGGGGGGTGATGGCTACACCTTC | CASSRGGDGYTF | . | TRBJ1-2 | TRBV19 | .
TGTGCCAGCAGAGAGAATACGATGACCCAGTACTTC | CASRENTMTQYF | . | TRBJ2-5 | TRBV12-3/TRBV12-4 | .
TGTGCCAGCCGGGGCAACAGGGGGTCCGAGAGCCTCCACTTT | CASRGNRGSESLHF | TRBD1 | TRBJ1-6 | TRBV2 | .
TGTGCCAGCAGCATTAGCGGGGACGGATTGAGAGTCCAGTACTTC | CASSISGDGLRVQYF | TRBD2 | TRBJ2-5 | TRBV11-2 | .
TGTGCCAGCAGTTTTCGCCGCTTGGTCGGTGGCGGGGAGCTGTTTTTT | CASSFRRLVGGGELFF | . | TRBJ2-2 | TRBV7-8 | .
TGTGCCATCAGTGTTGGGGGAGGGGGAGGCACTGAAGCTTTCTTT | CAISVGGGGGTEAFF | . | TRBJ1-1 | TRBV10-3 | .
TGTGCCAGCAGCGGACATAGCAATCAGCCCCAGCATTTT | CASSGHSNQPQHF | . | TRBJ1-5 | TRBV6-5 | once
TGTGCCAGCAGCTCCAACAATGAGCAGTTCTTC | CASSSNNEQFF | . | TRBJ2-1 | TRBV7-9 | .
TGTGCCAGCCCCAGGGCACCGGCCTCTGGGGCCAACGTCCTGACTTTC | CASPRAPASGANVLTF | . | TRBJ2-6 | TRBV3-1/TRBV3-2 | .
TGTGCCAGCAGCCGATATGACAGGGGAGGCTATGGCTACACCTTC | CASSRYDRGGYGYTF | TRBD1 | TRBJ1-2 | TRBV7-9 | .